These 29 T cell receptor beta chains were sequenced from one sample in a study of T-cell reconstitution after alpha-beta-depleted transplantation in children. Unique molecular identifiers were incorporated when the TCRbeta library was constructed. One entry per CDR3 protein, called by TCRdb with MiXCR from the PCR reads. Of some 200,000 distinct CDR3 sequences in the sample, approximately 8.4% were seen once. The starting material was PBMCs, mostly from graft donor cells, obtained 360 days after TCRalphabeta/CD19-depleted stem cell transplant. These receptors all stem from a male patient under 10 years old who had a stem cell transplant for acute myeloid leukemia, so the T cells may come from the graft donor.

This clonotype was observed many times. In DNA, the CDR3 is TGCGCCAGCAGCTTTTGGACAGGGAACATTCAGTACTTC. It is translated as CASSFWTGNIQYF. The V call is TRBV5-1, the J call TRBJ2-4, with 8 bases identical to TRBD1. This CDR3 is built from 13 residues. V shed 2 bases, J shed 7 bases, and the junction held 2 bases outside the gene matches. Germline assignment: CDR1 SGHRS and CDR2 YFSETQ. Variable domain in full (rest from reference TRBV5-1 and TRBJ2-4): KAGVTQTPRYLIKTRGQQVTLSCSPISGHRSVSWYQQTPGQGLQFLFEYFSETQRNKGNFPGRFSGRQFSNSRSEMNVSTLELGDSALYLCASSFWTGNIQYFGAGTRLSVL.

Ten or more counts support this clonotype. The V call is TRBV15, the J call TRBJ1-4; D is uncertain. Germline values: CDR1 LNHNV, CDR2 YYDKDF (reference sequence). This CDR3 is built from 13 residues. V was trimmed by 5 bases and J by 4 bases, leaving 8 bases between them. CDR3 sequence: CATSYSHNEKLFF. In nucleotides, the CDR3 is TGTGCCACCAGCTACTCCCATAATGAAAAACTGTTTTTT.

This clonotype was seen many times. The V and J genes are TRBV10-3 and TRBJ2-5; a weak D match, TRBD2 (5 bases). The germline gives CDR1 ENHRY, CDR2 SYGVKD. Trimming shortened V by 5 bases and J by 5 bases, and 15 bases separated the two germline ends. This CDR3 is 14 amino acids long. The CDR3: CAISRPDLQETQYF. The CDR3 bases are TGTGCCATCAGTCGACCGGACTTACAGGAGACCCAGTACTTC.

The rearrangement links TRBV7-2 to TRBJ1-2; tentative D call: TRBD1 (5 bases). There are 16 residues in the CDR3. From germline, CDR1 is SGHTA and CDR2 FQGNSA. V gave up 3 bases and J gave up 2 bases, with 16 bases separating them. The CDR3 DNA follows: TGTGCCAGCAGCTTCCAAGGGGCTAAAGGGAACTATGGCTACACCTTC. Translation: CASSFQGAKGNYGYTF.

V is TRBV20-1 and J is TRBJ1-6, with D maybe TRBD1 (5 bases). Germline CDR1 and CDR2: DFQATT and SNEGSKA (reference sequence). The CDR3 is 18 amino acids. V lost 0 bases and J lost 0, with 15 bases in between. The CDR3, as DNA: TGCAGTGCTAGAGATGGGGCAGCACTTAACTCCTATAATTCACCCCTCCACTTT. This codes for CSARDGAALNSYNSPLHF.

The rearrangement uses TRBV29-1 and TRBJ1-1; D is uncertain. Between the trimmed V and J ends, which lost 7 bases and 0 bases, there was a span of 12 bases. Germline CDR1 SQVTM, CDR2 ANQGSEA. CDR3 length: 13 residues. CDR3 residues: CSAGPRLNTEAFF. As DNA, the CDR3 is TGCAGCGCCGGGCCCCGGTTGAACACTGAAGCTTTCTTT.

On this clonotype: At one end the junction does not follow the germline gene, possibly because of a read error. V gene TRBV12-3 or TRBV12-4 combines with J gene TRBJ2-5, with 8 bases lining up with TRBD2. CDR3 length: 11 amino acids. CDR3 coding DNA: TGTGCCAGCAGTTTCGACGGGAGGGTTTCCTTC. It yields the protein CASSFDGRVSF.

In its sample, this clonotype was seen many times. Written as DNA, the CDR3 is TGTGCCAGCAGTAGGACTAGCGTTAACAATGAGCAGTTCTTC. Translation: CASSRTSVNNEQFF. The V and J genes are TRBV12-3 or TRBV12-4 and TRBJ2-1; 9 nucleotides agree with TRBD2. The CDR3 length is 14 residues. Germline trimming cut 5 bases from V and 5 bases from J; bases unmatched to any gene: 4.

The chain employs TRBV20-1 and TRBJ1-2, with D uncertain. The V and J ends lost 0 bases and 6 bases respectively, with 8 bases between them. Germline-derived CDR1 and CDR2 are DFQATT and SNEGSKA (reference sequence). CDR3 length: 12 residues. The CDR3 spells CSARDQLDGYTF. The CDR3 DNA is TGCAGTGCTAGAGACCAGTTAGATGGCTACACCTTC.

This clonotype was found a few times. V gene TRBV18 combines with J gene TRBJ2-4; D is ambiguous. CDR3 length: 15 amino acids. V was trimmed by 2 bases and J by 7 bases, leaving 15 bases between them. The germline gives CDR1 KGHSH, CDR2 LQKENI. The CDR3 loop is CASSPEAGFRNIQYF. The CDR3 coding sequence is TGTGCCAGCTCACCAGAAGCAGGATTTAGGAACATTCAGTACTTC.

In this sample, this clonotype turned up a few times. V gene TRBV5-1 combines with J gene TRBJ2-3, with 8 bases matching TRBD2. Trimming cost V 1 base and J 2 bases; bases outside gene matches: 3. Germline V gene sequence: CDR1 SGHRS, CDR2 YFSETQ. The CDR3 has 15 amino acids. CDR3 in amino acids: CASSLPAGDTDTQYF. The CDR3 DNA is TGCGCCAGCAGCTTGCCAGCGGGGGACACAGATACGCAGTATTTT.

V and J are TRBV12-3 or TRBV12-4 and TRBJ2-7; 11 bases match TRBD2. The V segment lost 6 bases and the J segment 3 bases; nucleotides outside the gene matches: 7. The CDR3 extends over 15 amino acids. The CDR3 nucleotides read TGTGCCAGCAGCCCGGGACTAGCGGATTTCTACGAGCAGTACGTC. This sequence encodes CASSPGLADFYEQYV.

The V gene is TRBV7-2, the J gene TRBJ2-7; D may be TRBD2 (5 bases). The germline gives CDR1 SGHTA, CDR2 FQGNSA. The V gene lost 5 bases and the J gene lost 1 base, with 15 bases spanning the gap. The CDR3 runs 15 residues. CDR3 DNA sequence: TGTGCCAGCAGCAGGTGGACTCGAATTTCCTACGAGCAGTACTTC. The encoded protein is CASSRWTRISYEQYF.

In this sample, this clonotype turned up many times. J is TRBJ2-1 and V is TRBV4-2; no clear D. The CDR3 length is 14 residues. Germline CDR1 and CDR2: LGHNA and YNFKEQ. V was pared by 1 base and J by 1 base, with 5 bases between. The CDR3 loop reads CASSQGDSYNEQFF. The DNA for the CDR3 is TGTGCCAGCAGCCAAGGGGATTCCTACAATGAGCAGTTCTTC.

This clonotype showed up just a few times. The chain employs TRBV20-1 and TRBJ2-7, with 13 bases that match TRBD2. This CDR3 has 14 amino acids. CDR1 is DFQATT and CDR2 is SNEGSKA in the germline V gene (reference sequence). The J segment lost 7 bases and the V segment lost 5 bases, leaving 8 bases of the junction unmatched. Here the CDR3 DNA reads TGCAGTGCTTTCGGGACTAGCGGGAAGAGGGAGCAGTACTTC. This gives the protein CSAFGTSGKREQYF.

The sample holds many counts of this clonotype. The rearrangement joins TRBV18 to TRBJ2-5; D possibly uses TRBD1 or TRBD2 (5 bases each). CDR1 and CDR2 from the germline V gene are KGHSH and LQKENI. V lost 4 bases and J lost 2, with 8 bases in between. The CDR3 is 13 residues long. The DNA for the CDR3 is TGTGCCAGCTCACAGGGGACGCAAGAGACCCAGTACTTC. Protein sequence: CASSQGTQETQYF.

As concerns this clonotype: Mismatch with germline at one junction end may stem from a read error. CDR3 in amino acids: CASSPPSQGADTEYF. In DNA form, the CDR3 reads TGTGCCAGCTCACCACCGAGTCAGGGTGCAGATACGGAGTATTTT. This chain joins TRBV18 and TRBJ2-3; the D gene is possibly TRBD1 (5 bases). Germline lookup yields CDR1 KGHSH and CDR2 LQKENI. The CDR3 extends over 15 amino acids.

This clonotype was counted many times. The rearrangement joins TRBV20-1 to TRBJ2-3; TRBD2 matches 12 bases. Germline-derived CDR1 and CDR2 are DFQATT and SNEGSKA (reference sequence). V shed 5 bases, J shed 2 bases, and the junction held 11 bases outside the gene matches. The CDR3 has 17 amino acids. Here the CDR3 reads CSAQETSGGLDTDTQYF. Here the CDR3 DNA reads TGCAGTGCTCAAGAGACTAGCGGGGGTCTAGACACAGATACGCAGTATTTT.

The gene calls are TRBV7-9 and TRBJ2-1; D perhaps matches TRBD1 (6 bases). There are 17 residues in the CDR3. V was shortened by 0 bases and J by 3 bases, with 15 bases between the two germline ends. CDR1 and CDR2 from the germline V gene are SEHNR and FQNEAQ (reference sequence). CDR3 protein: CASSLAQRGSIYNEQFF. CDR3 nucleotides: TGTGCCAGCAGCTTAGCGCAGAGGGGGTCGATCTACAATGAGCAGTTCTTC.

At least ten counts were recorded for this clonotype. The chain is built from TRBV12-3 or TRBV12-4 and TRBJ2-2; possible D gene TRBD2, 6 bases. Trimming took off 6 bases at V and 1 base at J, with 12 bases between the two ends. This CDR3 contains 15 residues. The CDR3 spells CASRRLDLNTGELFF. DNA for the CDR3: TGTGCCAGCAGGCGACTAGATTTGAACACCGGGGAGCTGTTTTTT.

The chain has TRBV27 and TRBJ2-2; tentative D call: TRBD1 (6 bases). Germline CDR1 is MNHEY and CDR2 is SMNVEV (reference sequence). This CDR3 comprises 14 residues. The V and J ends lost 3 bases and 6 bases respectively, with 11 bases between them. The CDR3 DNA is TGTGCCAGCAGTTTCCGGACAGTCCCCGGGGAGCTGTTTTTT. This codes for CASSFRTVPGELFF.

This clonotype was seen more than once but under ten times. This rearrangement joins TRBV7-8 to TRBJ2-3, with 9 bases that match TRBD2. This CDR3 region has 19 residues. Losses at the gene ends were 7 bases for V and 6 bases for J; bases not matched to a gene: 23. CDR1 is SGHVS and CDR2 is FQNEAQ in the germline V gene. The DNA for the CDR3 is TGTGCCAGCATCGACCGGGGTAGCGGGAGTGGTTTTTTTTGGGATACGCAGTATTTT. Translated: CASIDRGSGSGFFWDTQYF.

V usage is TRBV7-2 and J usage is TRBJ2-7, with TRBD2 matching 10 bases. Germline CDR1 SGHTA, CDR2 FQGNSA. V shed 7 bases and J 7 bases; nucleotides not matched to a gene: 13. The CDR3 is made up of 15 amino acids. The CDR3 loop is CASTLGLAGEWEQYF. DNA for the CDR3: TGTGCCAGCACCTTGGGCCTAGCGGGAGAATGGGAGCAGTACTTC. Full variable domain (rest looked up from reference TRBV7-2 and TRBJ2-7): GAGVSQSPSNKVTEKGKDVELRCDPISGHTALYWYRQSLGQGLEFLIYFQGNSAPDKSGLPSDRFSAERTGGSVSTLTIQRTQQEDSAVYLCASTLGLAGEWEQYFGPGTRLTVT.

The J gene is TRBJ2-5, the V gene TRBV4-2; D is unclear. Trimming stripped 0 bases from V and 1 base from J, with 15 bases between. This CDR3 is 17 amino acids long. Germline lookup yields CDR1 LGHNA and CDR2 YNFKEQ. CDR3 amino acids: CASSQDGQKTSQETQYF. In DNA, the CDR3 is TGTGCCAGCAGCCAAGATGGTCAGAAGACGTCCCAAGAGACCCAGTACTTC.

This clonotype was picked up many times. The chain has TRBV7-3 and TRBJ2-1; D might be TRBD1 or TRBD2, each matching 5 bases. The CDR3 length is 15 residues. CDR1 is SGHTA, CDR2 FQGTGA, per germline. The ends were cut back, 5 bases at V and 5 bases at J, with 16 bases in the middle. CDR3 DNA: TGTGCCAGCAGCACGTCCCGGGACCTTCACAATGAGCAGTTCTTC. This translates into CASSTSRDLHNEQFF.

The sample holds a few counts of this clonotype. The genes are TRBV12-3 or TRBV12-4 and TRBJ2-2; D uncertain. The CDR3 extends over 17 amino acids. Trimming took 6 bases from V and 2 from J, leaving 19 bases between them. The CDR3 DNA is TGTGCCAGCAGCCCCTCCCCGGGCGTTGGTAACACCGGGGAGCTGTTTTTT. This sequence encodes CASSPSPGVGNTGELFF.

This rearrangement joins TRBV12-3 or TRBV12-4 to TRBJ2-1; D may be TRBD1 (7 bases). This CDR3 region has 16 residues. The germline V and J ends were trimmed by 7 bases and 9 bases, with 25 bases remaining between them. Here the CDR3 DNA reads TGTGCCAGCATCCCCGGTTGGGGGACCAGGGGGGTTGAGCAGTTCTTC. Translated, it gives CASIPGWGTRGVEQFF.

The sample holds many counts of this clonotype. The rearrangement links TRBV7-2 to TRBJ1-4, with TRBD1 matching 7 bases. CDR3 length: 15 residues. Losses at the gene ends were 5 bases for V and 8 bases for J; bases not matched to a gene: 11. Germline CDR1 SGHTA, CDR2 FQGNSA. For the CDR3, the DNA is TGTGCCAGCAGCCCTGTTAGGGGGCGAGGAGAAAAACTGTTTTTT. It encodes CASSPVRGRGEKLFF.

In its sample, this clonotype was seen many times. The chain carries TRBV11-3 and TRBJ2-1; D is uncertain. Trimming shortened V by 0 bases and J by 10 bases, and 7 bases separated the two germline ends. The CDR3 spans 12 residues. Germline CDR1 reads SGHNT; CDR2 reads YENEEA. Here the CDR3 DNA reads TGTGCCAGCAGCTTAGATAGAAGGGAGCAGTTCTTC. Its protein is CASSLDRREQFF.